One sample yielded the 7 T cell receptor beta chains listed below, sequenced in a study of T-cell memory formation after mild COVID-19. Via MiXCR, TCRdb re-called the 5' RACE reads, giving one row per CDR3 protein. Found here are about 340,000 distinct CDR3 sequences, under 25% of them singletons; the top ten hold around 13%. The sequenced sample consisted of PBMCs or a T cell subset sorted from them (not recorded which). The receptor source for this set is an adult woman who had mild COVID-19 (a few samples of this study predate the infection). Cell type and time point are not known.

This clonotype was observed a few times. The chain is built from TRBV2 and TRBJ2-1; D uncertain. Between the trimmed V and J ends, which lost 7 bases and 0 bases, there was a span of 10 bases. The CDR3 has 14 residues. Germline V gene data show CDR1 as SNHLY and CDR2 as FYNNEI. The CDR3, as DNA: TGTGCCAGCATGCCGGGTCTCTCCTACAATGAGCAGTTCTTC. Its translation: CASMPGLSYNEQFF.

V gene TRBV12-3 or TRBV12-4 combines with J gene TRBJ2-7; 8 positions agree with TRBD2. The junction had 6 bases not matched to a gene; V was cut back by 6 bases and J by 2 bases. The CDR3 extends over 14 amino acids. The CDR3: CASSVREGAYEQYF. The CDR3 nucleotides are TGTGCCAGCAGCGTACGGGAGGGCGCCTACGAGCAGTACTTC.

This clonotype was picked up a small number of times. This chain joins TRBV30 and TRBJ2-1, with 14 bases aligning to TRBD2. V trimming: 3 bases; J trimming: 5 bases; junction bases outside the gene matches: 12. Germline V gene lookup returns CDR1 GTSNPN and CDR2 SVGIG (reference sequence). The CDR3 spans 18 residues. CDR3 in DNA: TGTGCCTGGAGGGGATGGACTAGCGGGAGGCCCAAGGACAATGAGCAGTTCTTC. This gives the protein CAWRGWTSGRPKDNEQFF.

This rearrangement joins TRBV6-2 or TRBV6-3 to TRBJ2-3; 8 nucleotides agree with TRBD1. The V segment lost 2 bases and the J segment 8 bases; nucleotides outside the gene matches: 3. The CDR3 extends over 13 amino acids. Germline V gene data show CDR1 as MNHEY and CDR2 as SVGEGT. The CDR3, as DNA: TGTGCCAGCAGTTACGAGACAGGGGTTACGCAGTATTTT. Encoded protein: CASSYETGVTQYF.

This clonotype occurred a few times. The chain has TRBV24-1 and TRBJ2-1; either TRBD1 or TRBD2 may supply D (6 bases each). Germline CDR1 KGHDR, CDR2 SFDVKD. The germline V and J ends were trimmed by 4 bases and 10 bases, with 16 bases remaining between them. The CDR3 is 14 amino acids. CDR3 sequence: CATSEPRGLAEQFF. As DNA, the CDR3 is TGTGCCACCAGTGAACCCCGGGGGCTAGCAGAGCAGTTCTTC.

In this sample, this clonotype turned up a few times. The V gene is TRBV25-1, the J gene TRBJ2-6; no clear D. CDR1 and CDR2 (germline): MGHDK, SYGVNS. The CDR3 runs 16 residues. Trimming left V 4 bases short and J 1 base short, with 11 bases between. The CDR3 DNA is TGTGCCAGCAGTGTGGACGGCCCTTCTGGGGCCAACGTCCTGACTTTC. Residues: CASSVDGPSGANVLTF.

This chain joins TRBV4-1 and TRBJ2-2; 9 bases align to TRBD1. CDR1 MGHRA and CDR2 YSYEKL come from the germline V gene. J was trimmed by 1 base and V by 0 bases; bases with no gene match: 0. The CDR3 is 16 amino acids. The CDR3 DNA reads as TGCGCCAGCAGCCAAGAGGACAGGGGGAACACCGGGGAGCTGTTTTTT. It specifies CASSQEDRGNTGELFF.